The rows below give T cell receptor beta chains drawn from one sample of a study of blood T cells in healthy people across ages. TCRdb independently ran MiXCR on the 5' RACE reads; one entry per CDR3 protein. The sample contains hundreds of thousands of distinct CDR3 sequences, roughly 53% of which appear only once. The sample was blood. The receptors shown here come from a man in his 60s in good health. CDR3s include the opening cysteine and the closing phenylalanine or tryptophan.

TRBV4-1	TRBJ1-6	17	CASSQDTRRGPLSPLHF
TRBV20-1	TRBJ2-5	15	CSAREAGGGSETQYF
TRBV27	TRBJ2-3	13	CASSLSSADTQYF
TRBV29-1	TRBJ2-7	14	CSVSGTGNQYEQYF
TRBV10-2	TRBJ1-2	13	CASSEPGPGGYTF
TRBV5-1	TRBJ2-5	13	CASSMTGSETQYF
TRBV20-1	TRBJ2-5	12	CSARAGRETQYF
TRBV20-1	TRBJ2-7	15	CSAQSIREPFYEQYF
TRBV5-1	TRBJ2-7	15	CASTDPGTGSYEQYF
TRBV3-1	TRBJ2-3	16	CASSQGGAGGKDTQYF
TRBV12-3/TRBV12-4	TRBJ1-2	16	CASSFSGQGGGTGYTF
TRBV3-1	TRBJ1-1	13	CASSQIGTVEAFF
TRBV10-3	TRBJ2-2	14	CAISDGPSTGELFF
TRBV5-1	TRBJ1-2	14	CASSFDSLNYGYTF
TRBV20-1	TRBJ1-1	15	CCARDLDRANTEAFF
TRBV20-1	TRBJ2-1	13	CSAQGLGYNEQFF
TRBV11-3	TRBJ2-3	16	CASSLHSGGNTDTQYF
TRBV6-2/TRBV6-3	TRBJ1-2	14	CASSYSTPGYGYTF
TRBV4-1	TRBJ2-2	15	CASSKSGQNTGELFF
TRBV29-1	TRBJ2-1	13	CSVDWQGGNEQFF
TRBV27	TRBJ1-1	14	CASSPLRGNTEAFF
TRBV24-1	TRBJ1-2	14	CATSESDRNYGYTF
TRBV10-3	TRBJ2-7	13	CAISTTASYEQYF
TRBV24-1	TRBJ2-1	15	CATSEPSSGVPGQFF